This entry lists 17 T cell receptor beta chains sequenced from one sample in a study of regulatory T cells in long-lasting Graves disease. Sequencing libraries for TCR beta were prepared with iRepertoire HTBI primers and Arm-PCR of CDR3 regions. One entry per CDR3 protein, called by TCRdb with MiXCR from the multiplex PCR reads. The repertoire consists of hundreds of thousands of distinct CDR3 sequences, with approximately 16% occurring once and the leading ten covering 25% to 30%. Noted time point: newly diagnosed GD, antithyroid drugs for less than 3 months. Extracted PBMC RNA gave rise to the TCR library. The same data also contributed to another study, on T cells in Graves' hyperthyroidism and ophthalmopathy.

Sample: peripheral blood mononuclear cells (PBMCs), taken at new diagnosis, from a patient treated with antithyroid drugs. Source of these receptors: a man in his forties with Graves disease.

At least ten counts were recorded for this clonotype. V usage is TRBV20-1 and J usage is TRBJ2-5; weak D call: TRBD1 (8 bases). Trimming removed 0 bases from V and 5 bases from J, with 16 bases in between. Germline V lookup: CDR1 DFQATT, CDR2 SNEGSKA (reference sequence). The CDR3 sequence is 15 residues long. The CDR3 DNA reads TGCAGTGCTAGAGATCCCGGACAGGGAGGGGAGACCCAGTACTTC. The encoded protein is CSARDPGQGGETQYF.

The rearrangement uses TRBV18 and TRBJ2-3; unclear D gene. Trimming left V 5 bases short and J 7 bases short, with 7 bases between. This CDR3 is built from 11 residues. From germline, CDR1 is KGHSH and CDR2 LQKENI. CDR3 region: CASSSRNTQYF. The DNA of the CDR3 is TGTGCCAGCTCATCCCGAAATACGCAGTATTTT.

Worth noting for this clonotype: Mismatch with germline at one junction end may stem from a read error. The gene calls are TRBV28 and TRBJ2-1; D tentatively reads TRBD1 or TRBD2 (5 bases each). CDR3 size: 16 residues. CDR1 is MDHEN, CDR2 SYDVKM, per germline. CDR3 nucleotide sequence: TGTGCCAGCAGACTTAGGGACGGTAGCTCCTACAGTGAGCAGTTCTTC. It codes for CASRLRDGSSYSEQFF.

V is TRBV2 and J is TRBJ2-2; D is uncertain. V was trimmed by 8 bases and J by 1 base, leaving 11 bases between them. Germline CDR1 reads SNHLY; CDR2 reads FYNNEI. The CDR3 is 14 residues long. The CDR3 DNA reads TGTGCCAGCCAGGCAGGAAAGAACACCGGGGAGCTGTTTTTT. This sequence encodes CASQAGKNTGELFF.

With respect to this clonotype: This probably arose from a read error, given a far larger clone one base away. The chain is built from TRBV27 and TRBJ2-7; 11 nucleotides match TRBD2. The DNA end favors TRBJ2-3, so the J call may be wrong. The CDR3 consists of 16 residues. CDR1 is MNHEY and CDR2 is SMNVEV in the germline V gene (reference sequence). The CDR3 bases are TGTGCCAGCAGTACTAGACTAGCGGGGAACGCAGATACGCAGTATTTT. This translates into CASSTRLAGNADTQYF.

This clonotype was recorded many times. The chain is built from TRBV6-1 and TRBJ2-7; the D is unclear. The V end lost 1 base, the J end lost 2 bases, and 9 bases lay between the germline ends. Per germline, CDR1 MNHNS and CDR2 SASEGT. The CDR3 consists of 14 residues. The CDR3 sequence: CASSEEAETYEQYF. CDR3 DNA: TGTGCCAGCAGTGAAGAGGCAGAAACCTACGAGCAGTACTTC.

At least ten counts were recorded for this clonotype. This sequence joins TRBV5-1 and TRBJ2-3; a possible D gene is TRBD2 (6 bases). Germline CDR1 is SGHRS and CDR2 is YFSETQ. This CDR3 is built from 16 residues. Trimming took off 2 bases at V and 1 base at J, with 14 bases between the two ends. CDR3 in amino acids: CASSFSGGGGTDTQYF. The CDR3 DNA is TGCGCCAGCAGCTTCTCCGGAGGCGGGGGCACAGATACGCAGTATTTT.

This clonotype came up many times. The chain carries TRBV5-8 and TRBJ1-1; TRBD1 is a possible D gene (6 bases). The CDR3 extends over 15 amino acids. CDR1 and CDR2 (germline): SGHTS, YDEGEE. Trimming removed 2 bases from V and 7 bases from J, with 18 bases in between. The CDR3 bases are TGTGCCAGCAGCTTTCGCGGGGGCATGGGAGGTGAAGCTTTCTTT. Protein sequence: CASSFRGGMGGEAFF. The full variable domain, its missing parts supplied by reference TRBV5-8 and TRBJ1-1, is EAGVTQSPTHLIKTRGQQATLRCSPISGHTSVYWYQQALGLGLQFLLWYDEGEERNRGNFPPRFSGRQFPNYSSELNVNALELEDSALYLCASSFRGGMGGEAFFGQGTRLTVV.

Here the CDR3 reads CASSLGLAGGPSTDTQYF. In DNA, the CDR3 is TGTGCCAGCAGCTTGGGACTAGCGGGGGGGCCCAGCACAGATACGCAGTATTTT. This rearrangement joins TRBV7-2 to TRBJ2-3, with 16 bases matching TRBD2. The CDR3 spans 18 residues. Germline V gives CDR1 SGHTA, CDR2 FQGNSA. Unmatched junction bases numbered 3, after V lost 3 bases and J lost 0 bases.

The sample holds many counts of this clonotype. The chain has TRBV5-1 and TRBJ1-1; the D is unclear. The V end was cut by 0 bases, the J end by 3 bases, with 9 bases between. Germline V gene lookup returns CDR1 SGHRS and CDR2 YFSETQ. This CDR3 is built from 14 residues. The CDR3 DNA is TGCGCCAGCAGCTTGGTAGGTTCTGACACTGAAGCTTTCTTT. This codes for CASSLVGSDTEAFF.

This chain uses TRBV2 with TRBJ2-2; D possibly corresponds to TRBD1 (6 bases). The CDR3 contains 19 residues. Deletions cut 5 bases from V and 2 bases from J, with 24 bases between. The germline V gene encodes CDR1 SNHLY and CDR2 FYNNEI. The DNA for the CDR3 is TGTGCCAGCAGTTTATCTGTTATGCTAACAGGGCCAAACACCGGGGAGCTGTTTTTT. Amino acids: CASSLSVMLTGPNTGELFF. The variable domain in full, completed from reference TRBV2 and TRBJ2-2, reads EPEVTQTPSHQVTQMGQEVILRCVPISNHLYFYWYRQILGQKVEFLVSFYNNEISEKSEIFDDQFSVERPDGSNFTLKIRSTKLEDSAMYFCASSLSVMLTGPNTGELFFGEGSRLTVL.

This clonotype came up many times. The genes are TRBV5-5 and TRBJ2-3; 8 bases are shared with TRBD1. Looked up from germline, CDR1 is SGHKS and CDR2 is YYEKEE (reference sequence). The length of the CDR3 is 16 residues. V shed 3 bases and J 1 base; nucleotides not matched to a gene: 7. CDR3 sequence: CASSSLTGVGTDTQYF. CDR3 nucleotide sequence: TGTGCCAGCAGCTCGCTGACAGGGGTGGGCACAGATACGCAGTATTTT.

This clonotype was found many times. The genes are TRBV5-6 and TRBJ2-4; D remains ambiguous. The CDR3 length is 13 residues. Trimming cost V 2 bases and J 1 base, with 4 bases left between them. From germline, CDR1 is SGHDT and CDR2 YYEEEE. This CDR3 reads CASSLGAKNIQYF. The DNA of the CDR3 is TGTGCCAGCAGCTTAGGGGCCAAAAACATTCAGTACTTC.

The genes are TRBV20-1 and TRBJ2-1, with 10 bases that match TRBD2. The CDR3 loop spans 13 amino acids. After removal of 7 bases from V and 8 bases from J, the junction contained 8 bases not matched to a gene. From germline, CDR1 is DFQATT and CDR2 SNEGSKA (reference sequence). CDR3 amino acids: CSVTSGGADEQFF. The CDR3 DNA follows: TGCAGTGTTACCAGCGGGGGGGCCGATGAGCAGTTCTTC.

On this clonotype: With a much larger clone just one base away, this may be a read error. The J gene is TRBJ2-5, the V gene TRBV2; 8 nucleotides line up with TRBD1. With 6 bases clipped from V and 4 bases from J, the junction kept 13 bases outside the gene matches. CDR3 length equals 16 residues. Germline loops: CDR1 SNHLY, CDR2 FYNNEI. Here the CDR3 DNA reads TGTGCCAGCAGAGGCCCGACAGGGGCGGATAGAGAGACCCAGTACTTC. Its translation: CASRGPTGADRETQYF.

The rearrangement joins TRBV6-1 to TRBJ2-1, with 13 bases fitting TRBD2. The end of the DNA fits TRBJ2-5 better, so the J call may be wrong. Germline CDR1 and CDR2: MNHNS and SASEGT. There are 16 residues in the CDR3. DNA for the CDR3: TGTGCCAGCAGTACGACTAGCGGGGGGCCTTGGGAGACCCAGTACTTC. This gives the protein CASSTTSGGPWETQYF.

This clonotype was seen many times. The gene calls are TRBV29-1 and TRBJ1-1; 8 bases agree with TRBD1. The V gene's germline CDR1 is SQVTM and CDR2 ANQGSEA. The CDR3 contains 15 residues. After removal of 4 bases from V and 0 bases from J, the junction contained 7 bases not matched to a gene. The CDR3 region is CSVGPRTGMNTEAFF. The CDR3 region has the DNA TGCAGCGTTGGCCCCCGGACAGGGATGAACACTGAAGCTTTCTTT.